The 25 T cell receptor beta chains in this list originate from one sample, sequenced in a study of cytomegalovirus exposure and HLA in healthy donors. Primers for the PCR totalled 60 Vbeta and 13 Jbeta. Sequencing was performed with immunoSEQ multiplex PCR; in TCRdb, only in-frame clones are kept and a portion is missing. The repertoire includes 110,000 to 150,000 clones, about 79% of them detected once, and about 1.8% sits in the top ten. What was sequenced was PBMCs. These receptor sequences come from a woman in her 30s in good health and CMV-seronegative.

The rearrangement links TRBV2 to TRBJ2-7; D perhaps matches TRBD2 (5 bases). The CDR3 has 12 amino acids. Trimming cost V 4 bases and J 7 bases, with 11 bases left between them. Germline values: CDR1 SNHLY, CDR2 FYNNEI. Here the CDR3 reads CASSAGISEQYF. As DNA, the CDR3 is TGTGCCAGCAGTGCCGGGATATCGGAGCAGTACTTC.

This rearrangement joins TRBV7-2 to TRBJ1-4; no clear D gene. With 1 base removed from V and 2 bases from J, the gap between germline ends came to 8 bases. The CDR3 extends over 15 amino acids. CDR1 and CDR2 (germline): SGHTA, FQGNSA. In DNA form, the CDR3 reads TGTGCCAGCAGCTTAGTCCAGCGTACTAATGAAAAACTGTTTTTT. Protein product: CASSLVQRTNEKLFF.

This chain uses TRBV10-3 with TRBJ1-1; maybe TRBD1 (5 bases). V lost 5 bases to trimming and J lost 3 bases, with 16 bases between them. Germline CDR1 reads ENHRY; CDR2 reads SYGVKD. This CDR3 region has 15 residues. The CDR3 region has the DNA TGTGCCATCAGTCGCAGGGAAAGTGCAGACACTGAAGCTTTCTTT. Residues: CAISRRESADTEAFF.

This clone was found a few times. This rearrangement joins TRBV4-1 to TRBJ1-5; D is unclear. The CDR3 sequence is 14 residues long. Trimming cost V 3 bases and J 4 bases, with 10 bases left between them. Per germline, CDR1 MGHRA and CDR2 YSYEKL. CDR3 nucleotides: TGCGCCAGCAGCCATAACCTTCGGAATCAGCCCCAGCATTTT. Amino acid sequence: CASSHNLRNQPQHF.

The CDR3 region has the DNA TGTGCCAGCAGCGTTCTAGCGGGGGGGGTTTACAATGAGCAGTTCTTC. Its protein is CASSVLAGGVYNEQFF. This rearrangement joins TRBV9 to TRBJ2-1; 12 nucleotides align to TRBD2. Germline loops: CDR1 SGDLS, CDR2 YYNGEE. CDR3 length: 16 amino acids. Unmatched junction bases numbered 4, after V lost 2 bases and J lost 4 bases.

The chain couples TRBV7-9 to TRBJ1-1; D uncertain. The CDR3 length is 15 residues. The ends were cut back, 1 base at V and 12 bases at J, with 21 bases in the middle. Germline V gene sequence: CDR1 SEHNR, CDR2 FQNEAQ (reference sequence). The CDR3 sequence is CASSLVGQSGGWTFF. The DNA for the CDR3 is TGTGCCAGCAGCTTAGTAGGGCAGTCGGGAGGCTGGACTTTCTTT.

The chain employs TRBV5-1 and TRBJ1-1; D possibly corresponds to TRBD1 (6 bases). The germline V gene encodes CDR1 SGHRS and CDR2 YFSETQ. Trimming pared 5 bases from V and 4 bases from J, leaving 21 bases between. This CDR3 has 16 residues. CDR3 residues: CASSKDGLPRGTEAFF. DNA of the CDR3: TGCGCCAGCAGTAAGGACGGACTCCCCAGGGGCACTGAAGCTTTCTTT.

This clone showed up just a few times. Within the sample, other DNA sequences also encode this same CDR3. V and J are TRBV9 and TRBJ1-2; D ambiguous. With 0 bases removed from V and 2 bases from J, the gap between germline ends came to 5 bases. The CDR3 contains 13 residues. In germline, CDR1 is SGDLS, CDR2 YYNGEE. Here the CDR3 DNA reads TGTGCCAGCAGCGTAGGAGGGAACTATGGCTACACCTTC. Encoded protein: CASSVGGNYGYTF.

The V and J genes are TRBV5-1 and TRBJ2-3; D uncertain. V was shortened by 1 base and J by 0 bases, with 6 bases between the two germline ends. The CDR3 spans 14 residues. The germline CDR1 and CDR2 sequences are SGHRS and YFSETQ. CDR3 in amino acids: CASSLIPSTDTQYF. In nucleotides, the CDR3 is TGCGCCAGCAGCTTGATCCCTAGCACAGATACGCAGTATTTT.

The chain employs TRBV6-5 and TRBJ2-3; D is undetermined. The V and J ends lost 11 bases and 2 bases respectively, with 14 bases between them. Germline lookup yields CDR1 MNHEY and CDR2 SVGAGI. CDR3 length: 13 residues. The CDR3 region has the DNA TGTGCCGCTCTAGACCATAACACAGATACGCAGTATTTT. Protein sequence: CAALDHNTDTQYF.

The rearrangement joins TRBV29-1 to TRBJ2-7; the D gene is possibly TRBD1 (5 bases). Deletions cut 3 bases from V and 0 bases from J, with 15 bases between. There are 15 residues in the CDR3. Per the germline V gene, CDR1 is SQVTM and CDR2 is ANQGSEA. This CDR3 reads CSVEFWGKSSYEQYF. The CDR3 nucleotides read TGCAGCGTTGAGTTCTGGGGCAAGAGCTCCTACGAGCAGTACTTC.

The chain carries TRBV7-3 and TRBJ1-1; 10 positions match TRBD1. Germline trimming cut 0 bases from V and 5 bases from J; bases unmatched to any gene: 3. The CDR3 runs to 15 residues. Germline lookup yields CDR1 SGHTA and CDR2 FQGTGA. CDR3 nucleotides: TGTGCCAGCAGCTTAACCGGGACAGGGGATACTGAAGCTTTCTTT. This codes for CASSLTGTGDTEAFF. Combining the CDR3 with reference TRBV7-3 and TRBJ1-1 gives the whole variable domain GAGVSQTPSNKVTEKGKYVELRCDPISGHTALYWYRQSLGQGPEFLIYFQGTGAADDSGLPNDRFFAVRPEGSVSTLKIQRTERGDSAVYLCASSLTGTGDTEAFFGQGTRLTVV.

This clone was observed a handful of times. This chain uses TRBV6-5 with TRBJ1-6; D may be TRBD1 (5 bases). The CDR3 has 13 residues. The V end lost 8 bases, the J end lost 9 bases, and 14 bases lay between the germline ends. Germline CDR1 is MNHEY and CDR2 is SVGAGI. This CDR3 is CASRVRVGSPLHF. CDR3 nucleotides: TGTGCCAGCCGAGTCAGGGTTGGTTCACCCCTCCACTTT.

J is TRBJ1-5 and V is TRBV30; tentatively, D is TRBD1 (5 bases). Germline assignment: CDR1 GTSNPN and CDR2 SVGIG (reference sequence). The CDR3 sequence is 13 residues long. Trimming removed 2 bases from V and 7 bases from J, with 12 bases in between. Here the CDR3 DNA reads TGTGCCTGGAGTCAAGGGGTAGGACAGCCCCAGCATTTT. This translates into CAWSQGVGQPQHF.

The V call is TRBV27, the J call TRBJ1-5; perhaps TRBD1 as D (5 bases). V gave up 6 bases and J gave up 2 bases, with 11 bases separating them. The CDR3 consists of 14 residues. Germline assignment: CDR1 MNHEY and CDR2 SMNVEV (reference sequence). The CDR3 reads CASSREGGNQPQHF. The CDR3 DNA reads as TGTGCCAGCAGCAGGGAAGGGGGCAATCAGCCCCAGCATTTT.

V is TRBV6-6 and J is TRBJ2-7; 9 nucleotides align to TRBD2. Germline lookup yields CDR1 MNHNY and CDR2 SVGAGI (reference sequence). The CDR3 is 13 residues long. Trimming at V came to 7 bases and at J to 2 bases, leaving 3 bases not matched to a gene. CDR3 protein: CASTLAGPYEQYF. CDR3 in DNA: TGTGCCAGCACGCTAGCGGGACCCTACGAGCAGTACTTC.

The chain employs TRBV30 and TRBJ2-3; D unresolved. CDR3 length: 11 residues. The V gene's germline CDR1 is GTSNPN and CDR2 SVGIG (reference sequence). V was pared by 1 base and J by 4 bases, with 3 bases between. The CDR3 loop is CAWSAADTQYF. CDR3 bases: TGTGCCTGGAGTGCAGCAGATACGCAGTATTTT.

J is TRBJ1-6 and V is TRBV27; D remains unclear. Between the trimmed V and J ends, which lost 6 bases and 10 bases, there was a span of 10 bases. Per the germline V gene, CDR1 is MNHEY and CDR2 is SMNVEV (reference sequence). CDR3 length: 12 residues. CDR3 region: CASSFRNSPLHF. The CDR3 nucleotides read TGTGCCAGCAGCTTCAGAAACTCACCCCTCCACTTT.

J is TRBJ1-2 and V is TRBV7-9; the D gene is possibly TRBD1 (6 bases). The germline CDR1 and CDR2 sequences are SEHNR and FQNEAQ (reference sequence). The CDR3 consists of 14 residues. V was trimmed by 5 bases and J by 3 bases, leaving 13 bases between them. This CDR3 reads CASSDWDTDYGYTF. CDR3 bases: TGTGCCAGCAGCGATTGGGACACGGACTATGGCTACACCTTC.

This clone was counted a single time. The CDR3 protein is CASSQGRNEKLFF. DNA of the CDR3: TGTGCCAGCAGCCAGGGGAGGAATGAAAAACTGTTTTTT. The chain uses TRBV14 and TRBJ1-4; D unclear. The CDR3 is made up of 13 amino acids. V lost 3 bases, J lost 5 bases, and 7 bases lay in between. From germline, CDR1 is SGHDN and CDR2 FVKESK.

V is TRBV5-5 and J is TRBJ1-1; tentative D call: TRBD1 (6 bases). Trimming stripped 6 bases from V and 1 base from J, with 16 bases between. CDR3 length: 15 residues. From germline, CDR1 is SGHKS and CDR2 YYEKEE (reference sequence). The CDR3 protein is CASTPRVTGNTEAFF. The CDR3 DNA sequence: TGTGCCAGCACCCCTAGGGTGACAGGGAACACTGAAGCTTTCTTT.

CDR3 nucleotide sequence: TGCGCCAGCAGCCCACACAGGGCCCGAGAGACCCAGTACTTC. Amino acids: CASSPHRARETQYF. The rearrangement uses TRBV5-1 and TRBJ2-5, with a weak D call TRBD1 (6 bases). This CDR3 region has 14 residues. The V gene's germline CDR1 is SGHRS and CDR2 YFSETQ. Trimming cost V 4 bases and J 4 bases, with 14 bases left between them.

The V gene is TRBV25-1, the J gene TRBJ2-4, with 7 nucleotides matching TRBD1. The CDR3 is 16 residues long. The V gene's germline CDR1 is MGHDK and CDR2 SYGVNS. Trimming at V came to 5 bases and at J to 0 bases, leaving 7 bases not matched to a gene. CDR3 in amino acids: CASSLTGVLAKNIQYF. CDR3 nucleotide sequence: TGTGCCAGCAGTCTTACAGGGGTTTTAGCCAAAAACATTCAGTACTTC.

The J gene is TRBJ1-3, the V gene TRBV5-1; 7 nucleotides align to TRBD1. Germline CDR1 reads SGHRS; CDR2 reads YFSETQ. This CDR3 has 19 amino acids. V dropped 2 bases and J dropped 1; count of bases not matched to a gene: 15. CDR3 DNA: TGCGCCAGCAGCTTTTTACCCTCACTTCAACAGGGGTCTGGAAACACCATATATTTT. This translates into CASSFLPSLQQGSGNTIYF.

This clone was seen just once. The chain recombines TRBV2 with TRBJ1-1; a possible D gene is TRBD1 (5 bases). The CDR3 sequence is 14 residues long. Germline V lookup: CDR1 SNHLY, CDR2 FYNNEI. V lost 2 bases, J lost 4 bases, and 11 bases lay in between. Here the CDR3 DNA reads TGTGCCAGCAGTGAACACTTCAGGGCCACTGAAGCTTTCTTT. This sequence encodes CASSEHFRATEAFF.